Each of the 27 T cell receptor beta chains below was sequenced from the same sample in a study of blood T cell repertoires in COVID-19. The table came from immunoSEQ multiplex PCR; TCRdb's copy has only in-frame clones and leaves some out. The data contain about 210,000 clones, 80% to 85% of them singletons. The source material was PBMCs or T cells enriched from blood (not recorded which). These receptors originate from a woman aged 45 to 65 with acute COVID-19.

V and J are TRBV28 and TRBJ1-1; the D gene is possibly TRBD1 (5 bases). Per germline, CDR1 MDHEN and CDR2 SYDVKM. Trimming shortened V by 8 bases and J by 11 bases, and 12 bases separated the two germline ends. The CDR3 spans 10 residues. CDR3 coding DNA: TGTGCCAGCTCAGGGTGGTGGGCTTTCTTT. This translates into CASSGWWAFF.

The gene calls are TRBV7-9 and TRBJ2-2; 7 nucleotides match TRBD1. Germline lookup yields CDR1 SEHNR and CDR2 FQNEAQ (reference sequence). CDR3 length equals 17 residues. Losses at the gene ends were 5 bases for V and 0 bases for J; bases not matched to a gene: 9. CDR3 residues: CASSPLWTGSNTGELFF. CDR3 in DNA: TGTGCCAGCAGCCCACTTTGGACAGGATCGAACACCGGGGAGCTGTTTTTT.

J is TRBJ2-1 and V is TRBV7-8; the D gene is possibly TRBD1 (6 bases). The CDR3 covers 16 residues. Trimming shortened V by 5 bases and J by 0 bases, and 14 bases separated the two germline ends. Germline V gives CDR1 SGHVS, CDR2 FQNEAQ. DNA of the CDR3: TGTGCCAGCAGCCAAGGACAGTCGAGCTCCTACAATGAGCAGTTCTTC. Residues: CASSQGQSSSYNEQFF.

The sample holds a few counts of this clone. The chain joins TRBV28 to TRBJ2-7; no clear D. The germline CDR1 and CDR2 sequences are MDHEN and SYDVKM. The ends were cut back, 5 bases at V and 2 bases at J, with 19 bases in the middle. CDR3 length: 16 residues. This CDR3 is CASSPLPAVGAYEQYF. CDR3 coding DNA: TGTGCCAGCAGTCCCCTCCCCGCCGTTGGAGCCTACGAGCAGTACTTC.

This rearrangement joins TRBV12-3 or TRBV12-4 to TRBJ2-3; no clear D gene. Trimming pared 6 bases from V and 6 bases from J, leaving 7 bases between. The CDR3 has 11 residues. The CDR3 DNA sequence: TGTGCCAGCAGCCCCCAGGATACGCAGTATTTT. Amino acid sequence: CASSPQDTQYF.

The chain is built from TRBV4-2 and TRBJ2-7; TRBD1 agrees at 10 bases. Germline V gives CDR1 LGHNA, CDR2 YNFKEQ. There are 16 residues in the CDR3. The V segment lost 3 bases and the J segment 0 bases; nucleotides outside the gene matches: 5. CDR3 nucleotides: TGTGCCAGCAGCCAGCGCGGGACAGGGGTCTCCTACGAGCAGTACTTC. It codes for CASSQRGTGVSYEQYF.

This chain's CDR3 is CASSRGGGAYNEQFF. In DNA form, the CDR3 reads TGCGCCAGCAGCAGGGGCGGGGGCGCCTACAATGAGCAGTTCTTC. The genes are TRBV5-1 and TRBJ2-1; a weak D match, TRBD2 (7 bases). V was cut by 4 bases and J by 2 bases, with 13 bases left in between. CDR1 is SGHRS and CDR2 is YFSETQ in the germline V gene. This CDR3 is 15 amino acids long.

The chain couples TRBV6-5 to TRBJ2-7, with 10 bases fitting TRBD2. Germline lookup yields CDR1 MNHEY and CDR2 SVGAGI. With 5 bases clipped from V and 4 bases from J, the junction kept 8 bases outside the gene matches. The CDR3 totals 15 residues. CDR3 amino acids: CASSTSGVKAYEQYF. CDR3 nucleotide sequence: TGTGCCAGCAGTACTAGCGGGGTTAAGGCGTACGAGCAGTACTTC.

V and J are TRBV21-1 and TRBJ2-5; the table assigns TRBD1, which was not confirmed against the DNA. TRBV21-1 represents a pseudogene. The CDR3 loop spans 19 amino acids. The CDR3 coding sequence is TGTGCCAGCAGCAGCCCGCATTGGACAGGGGACTCCCAGTTTAGGACCCAGTACTTC. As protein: CASSSPHWTGDSQFRTQYF.

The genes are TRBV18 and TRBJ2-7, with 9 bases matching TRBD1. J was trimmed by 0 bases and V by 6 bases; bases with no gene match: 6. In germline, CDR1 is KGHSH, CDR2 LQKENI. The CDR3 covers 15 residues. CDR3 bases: TGTGCCAGCTCCCGCGGACAGGGGAGCTCCTACGAGCAGTACTTC. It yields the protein CASSRGQGSSYEQYF. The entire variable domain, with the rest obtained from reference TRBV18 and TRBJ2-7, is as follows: NAGVMQNPRHLVRRRGQEARLRCSPMKGHSHVYWYRQLPEEGLKFMVYLQKENIIDESGMPKERFSAEFPKEGPSILRIQQVVRGDSAAYFCASSRGQGSSYEQYFGPGTRLTVT.

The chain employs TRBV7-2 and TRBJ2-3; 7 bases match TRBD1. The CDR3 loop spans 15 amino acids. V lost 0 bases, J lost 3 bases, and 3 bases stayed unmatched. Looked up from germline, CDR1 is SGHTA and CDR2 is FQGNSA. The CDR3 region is CASSLAGRGTDTQYF. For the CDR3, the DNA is TGTGCCAGCAGCTTAGCGGGCAGGGGGACAGATACGCAGTATTTT.

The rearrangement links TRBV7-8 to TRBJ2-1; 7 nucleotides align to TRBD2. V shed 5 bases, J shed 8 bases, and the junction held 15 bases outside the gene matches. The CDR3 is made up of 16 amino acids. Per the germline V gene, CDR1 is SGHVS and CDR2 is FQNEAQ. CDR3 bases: TGTGCCAGCAGCCATCGTGGGAGGGCCGAAGTTGATGAGCAGTTCTTC. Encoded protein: CASSHRGRAEVDEQFF.

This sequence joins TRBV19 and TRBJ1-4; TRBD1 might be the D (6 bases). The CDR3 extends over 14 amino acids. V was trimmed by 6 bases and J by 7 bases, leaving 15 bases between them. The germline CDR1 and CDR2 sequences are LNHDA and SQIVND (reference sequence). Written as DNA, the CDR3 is TGTGCCAGTAGCCCTACAGGGTTCGGTGAAAAACTGTTTTTT. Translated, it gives CASSPTGFGEKLFF.

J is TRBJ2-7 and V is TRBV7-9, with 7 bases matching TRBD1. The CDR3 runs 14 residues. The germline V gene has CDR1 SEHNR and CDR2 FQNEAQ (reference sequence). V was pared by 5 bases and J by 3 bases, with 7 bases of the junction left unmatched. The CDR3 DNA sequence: TGTGCCAGCAGCCCTCAGACAGGGAACTACGAGCAGTACTTC. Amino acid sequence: CASSPQTGNYEQYF.

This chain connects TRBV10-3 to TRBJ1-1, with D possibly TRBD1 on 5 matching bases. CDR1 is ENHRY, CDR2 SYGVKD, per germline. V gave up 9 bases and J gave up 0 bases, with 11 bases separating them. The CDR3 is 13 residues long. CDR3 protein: CAMSTELNTEAFF. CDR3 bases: TGTGCCATGTCGACAGAATTGAACACTGAAGCTTTCTTT.

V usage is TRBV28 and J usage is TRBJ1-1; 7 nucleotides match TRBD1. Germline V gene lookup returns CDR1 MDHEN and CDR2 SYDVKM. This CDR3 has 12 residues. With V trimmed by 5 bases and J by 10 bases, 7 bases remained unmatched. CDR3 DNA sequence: TGTGCCAGCAGTCCCCCGACAGGGAGAGCTTTCTTT. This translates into CASSPPTGRAFF. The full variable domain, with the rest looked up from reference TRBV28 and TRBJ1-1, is DVKVTQSSRYLVKRTGEKVFLECVQDMDHENMFWYRQDPGLGLRLIYFSYDVKMKEKGDIPEGYSVSREKKERFSLILESASTNQTSMYLCASSPPTGRAFFGQGTRLTVV.

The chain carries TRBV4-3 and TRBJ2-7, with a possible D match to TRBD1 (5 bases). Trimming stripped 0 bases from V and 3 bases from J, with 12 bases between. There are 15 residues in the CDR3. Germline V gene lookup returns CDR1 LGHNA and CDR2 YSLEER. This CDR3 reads CASSQDRASLYEQYF. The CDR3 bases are TGCGCCAGCAGCCAAGACAGGGCGAGCCTCTACGAGCAGTACTTC.

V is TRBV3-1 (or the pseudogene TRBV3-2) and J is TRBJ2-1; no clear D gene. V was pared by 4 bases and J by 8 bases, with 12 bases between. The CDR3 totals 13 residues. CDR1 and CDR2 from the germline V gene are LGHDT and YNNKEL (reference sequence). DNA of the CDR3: TGTGCCAGCAGCCCCCGTTCCAGTCATGAGCAGTTCTTC. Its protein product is CASSPRSSHEQFF.

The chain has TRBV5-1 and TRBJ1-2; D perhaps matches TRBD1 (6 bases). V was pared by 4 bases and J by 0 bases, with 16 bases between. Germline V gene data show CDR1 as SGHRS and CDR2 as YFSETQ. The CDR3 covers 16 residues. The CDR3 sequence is CASSKDSTLANYGYTF. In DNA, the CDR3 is TGCGCCAGCAGCAAGGACAGCACCCTCGCTAACTATGGCTACACCTTC. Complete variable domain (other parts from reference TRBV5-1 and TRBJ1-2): KAGVTQTPRYLIKTRGQQVTLSCSPISGHRSVSWYQQTPGQGLQFLFEYFSETQRNKGNFPGRFSGRQFSNSRSEMNVSTLELGDSALYLCASSKDSTLANYGYTFGSGTRLTVV.

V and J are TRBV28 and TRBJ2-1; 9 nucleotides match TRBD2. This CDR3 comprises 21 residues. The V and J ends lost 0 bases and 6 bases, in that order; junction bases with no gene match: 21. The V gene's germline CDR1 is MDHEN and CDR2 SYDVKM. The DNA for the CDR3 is TGTGCCAGCAGTTTATGGAAGACTCTGAATCACGTAGCGGGAGTGTTCAATGAGCAGTTCTTC. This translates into CASSLWKTLNHVAGVFNEQFF.

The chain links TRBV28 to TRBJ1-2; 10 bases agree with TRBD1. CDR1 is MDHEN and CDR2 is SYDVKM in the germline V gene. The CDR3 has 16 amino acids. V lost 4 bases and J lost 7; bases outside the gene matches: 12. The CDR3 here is CASSSPPGQGRSGYTF. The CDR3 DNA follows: TGTGCCAGCAGTTCACCACCGGGACAGGGGAGATCTGGCTACACCTTC.

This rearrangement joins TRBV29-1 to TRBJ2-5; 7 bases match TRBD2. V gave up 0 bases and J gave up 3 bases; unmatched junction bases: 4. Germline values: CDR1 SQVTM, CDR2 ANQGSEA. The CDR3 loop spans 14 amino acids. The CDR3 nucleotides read TGCAGCGTTGAAGATCCAGCGGGAAAAGAGACCCAGTACTTC. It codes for CSVEDPAGKETQYF.

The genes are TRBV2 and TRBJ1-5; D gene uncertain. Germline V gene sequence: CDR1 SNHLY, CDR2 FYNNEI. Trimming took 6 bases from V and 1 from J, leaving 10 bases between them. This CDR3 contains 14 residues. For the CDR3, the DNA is TGTGCCAGCAGGGGAGGCGGGAGCAATCAGCCCCAGCATTTT. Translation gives CASRGGGSNQPQHF. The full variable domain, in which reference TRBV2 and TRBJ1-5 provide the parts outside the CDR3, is EPEVTQTPSHQVTQMGQEVILRCVPISNHLYFYWYRQILGQKVEFLVSFYNNEISEKSEIFDDQFSVERPDGSNFTLKIRSTKLEDSAMYFCASRGGGSNQPQHFGDGTRLSIL.

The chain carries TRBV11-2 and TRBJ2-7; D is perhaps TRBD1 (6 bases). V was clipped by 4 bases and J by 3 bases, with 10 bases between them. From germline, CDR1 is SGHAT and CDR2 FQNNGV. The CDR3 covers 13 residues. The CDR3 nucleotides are TGTGCCAGCAGCTCCGGGACAAACTACGAGCAGTACTTC. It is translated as CASSSGTNYEQYF.

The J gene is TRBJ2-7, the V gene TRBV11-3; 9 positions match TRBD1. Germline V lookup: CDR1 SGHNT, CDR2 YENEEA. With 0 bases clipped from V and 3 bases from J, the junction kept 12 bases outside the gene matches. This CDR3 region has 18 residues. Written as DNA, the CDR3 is TGTGCCAGCAGCTTAGATTCGGGACAGGGTAAAACGCGCTACGAGCAGTACTTC. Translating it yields CASSLDSGQGKTRYEQYF.

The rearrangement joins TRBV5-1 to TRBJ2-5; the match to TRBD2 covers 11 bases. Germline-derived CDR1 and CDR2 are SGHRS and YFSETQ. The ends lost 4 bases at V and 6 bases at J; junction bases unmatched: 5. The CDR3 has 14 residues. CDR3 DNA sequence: TGCGCCAGCAGCCTTAGCGGGGGGGCAAAGACCCAGTACTTC. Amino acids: CASSLSGGAKTQYF.

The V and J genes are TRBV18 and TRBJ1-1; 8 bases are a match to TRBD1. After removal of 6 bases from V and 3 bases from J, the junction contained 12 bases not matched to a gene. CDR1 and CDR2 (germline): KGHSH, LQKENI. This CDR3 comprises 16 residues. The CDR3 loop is CASSGQGRGLDTEAFF. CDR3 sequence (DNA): TGTGCCAGCTCCGGACAGGGACGAGGACTGGACACTGAAGCTTTCTTT.